The 18 T cell receptor beta chains below come from one sample, sequenced in a study of blood T cell repertoires in COVID-19. TCRdb's table, derived via immunoSEQ multiplex PCR, lists solely in-frame clones and lacks some. The table records about 300,000 clones, 86% of them present only once. The material sequenced was peripheral blood. These receptors were taken from a woman in her forties or fifties with acute or convalescent COVID-19.

CDR3 sequence: CASWTPRNTEAFF. In DNA, the CDR3 is TGTGCCAGCTGGACTCCGCGGAACACTGAAGCTTTCTTT. The chain is built from TRBV28 and TRBJ1-1; D remains ambiguous. The CDR3 contains 13 residues. Between the trimmed V and J ends, which lost 8 bases and 1 base, there was a span of 11 bases. The germline CDR1 and CDR2 sequences are MDHEN and SYDVKM.

As regards this clone: Germline is not matched at one junction end, which may reflect a read error. The rearrangement joins TRBV3-1 (or the pseudogene TRBV3-2) to TRBJ2-7; 7 bases align to TRBD2. Per germline, CDR1 LGHDT and CDR2 YNNKEL (reference sequence). This CDR3 is built from 14 residues. CDR3 residues: CASSPGRTVREQYF. CDR3 DNA: TGTGCCAGTAGCCCCGGGAGGACTGTCAGGGAGCAGTACTTC.

This chain joins TRBV6-2 or TRBV6-3 and TRBJ2-7; D may be TRBD2 (5 bases). Germline V CDR1 and CDR2: MNHEY, SVGEGT. The CDR3 contains 13 residues. With 5 bases removed from V and 0 bases from J, the gap between germline ends came to 8 bases. CDR3 sequence (DNA): TGTGCCAGCAGTAGGCTAGCCTCCTACGAGCAGTACTTC. Translated: CASSRLASYEQYF.

This chain connects TRBV24-1 to TRBJ1-4, with a weak D call TRBD1 (6 bases). The V end lost 2 bases, the J end lost 8 bases, and 17 bases lay between the germline ends. CDR1 and CDR2 from the germline V gene are KGHDR and SFDVKD. CDR3 size: 16 residues. CDR3 residues: CATSDSTGRAFEKLFF. The CDR3, as DNA: TGTGCCACCAGTGATTCAACAGGGAGGGCATTCGAAAAACTGTTTTTT.

Here the CDR3 DNA reads TGTGCCAGTAAGGGGGACGCGACAGATACGCAGTATTTT. It encodes CASKGDATDTQYF. V gene TRBV19 combines with J gene TRBJ2-3, with a weak D call TRBD1 (6 bases). V dropped 7 bases and J dropped 3 bases, with 11 bases sitting between them. The CDR3 covers 13 residues. The germline gives CDR1 LNHDA, CDR2 SQIVND (reference sequence).

The V gene is TRBV9, the J gene TRBJ2-3; TRBD2 matches 11 bases. This CDR3 has 15 amino acids. Germline CDR1 reads SGDLS; CDR2 reads YYNGEE. Trimming cost V 3 bases and J 2 bases; bases outside gene matches: 2. CDR3 DNA sequence: TGTGCCAGCAGCGGGACTAGCGGGTTCACAGATACGCAGTATTTT. Translation: CASSGTSGFTDTQYF.

The V and J genes are TRBV28 and TRBJ2-1; possibly TRBD1 for D (6 bases). The V end was cut by 6 bases, the J end by 2 bases, with 14 bases between. The CDR3 loop spans 15 amino acids. The V gene's germline CDR1 is MDHEN and CDR2 SYDVKM. CDR3 amino acids: CASSLLRGTYNEQFF. In DNA, the CDR3 is TGTGCCAGCAGCCTCCTCAGGGGCACCTACAATGAGCAGTTCTTC.

The genes are TRBV5-4 and TRBJ2-1, with a tentative D call TRBD1 (6 bases). CDR3 length: 13 residues. V lost 3 bases and J lost 5, with 9 bases in between. Looked up from germline, CDR1 is SGHNT and CDR2 is YYREEE (reference sequence). The CDR3 here is CASSSGQNNEQFF. CDR3 nucleotides: TGTGCCAGCAGCTCGGGACAAAACAATGAGCAGTTCTTC.

This sequence joins TRBV10-3 and TRBJ2-2; possible D gene TRBD1, 5 bases. The V and J ends lost 4 bases and 6 bases respectively, with 15 bases between them. Germline-derived CDR1 and CDR2 are ENHRY and SYGVKD. The CDR3 is 15 residues long. CDR3 in amino acids: CAISGLQAPSGELFF. In DNA, the CDR3 is TGTGCCATCAGTGGGCTACAGGCACCCTCCGGGGAGCTGTTTTTT.

This clone has a count of ten or more. V is TRBV6-1 and J is TRBJ1-1; 7 bases fit TRBD1. Germline CDR1 and CDR2: MNHNS and SASEGT. Trimming took 3 bases from V and 4 from J; bases not matched to a gene: 5. The CDR3 loop spans 14 amino acids. The CDR3 protein is CASSDRAGGTEAFF. The CDR3 DNA reads TGTGCCAGCAGTGACAGGGCAGGGGGCACTGAAGCTTTCTTT.

The DNA for the CDR3 is TGTGCCAGCAAGGACACCTCTAACTATGGCTACACCTTC. Translation: CASKDTSNYGYTF. The genes are TRBV6-5 and TRBJ1-2; a possible D gene is TRBD1 (5 bases). The germline gives CDR1 MNHEY, CDR2 SVGAGI. CDR3 size: 13 residues. Trimming shortened V by 7 bases and J by 0 bases, and 9 bases separated the two germline ends.

V is TRBV6-5 and J is TRBJ2-2; 7 nucleotides line up with TRBD2. The CDR3 sequence is 13 residues long. J was trimmed by 6 bases and V by 6 bases; bases with no gene match: 4. CDR1 is MNHEY and CDR2 is SVGAGI in the germline V gene. The CDR3 DNA reads as TGTGCCAGCAGACTAGGACTAGCCGGGGAGCTGTTTTTT. It specifies CASRLGLAGELFF.

A word on this clone: The junction shows a germline mismatch at one end, possibly a read error. The chain links TRBV7-7 to TRBJ2-2; 7 positions agree with TRBD2. The CDR3 sequence is 15 residues long. Per the germline V gene, CDR1 is SSHAT and CDR2 is FNYEAQ (reference sequence). The CDR3 protein is CASSPGTTHTGELFF. The CDR3 DNA is TGTGCTAGCAGCCCCGGGACTACCCACACCGGGGAGCTGTTTTTT.

The rearrangement links TRBV15 to TRBJ2-1, with a tentative D call TRBD2 (6 bases). Germline CDR1 LNHNV, CDR2 YYDKDF (reference sequence). Trimming removed 7 bases at V and 8 bases at J, with 21 bases between. The CDR3 is 15 amino acids. CDR3 region: CATKVGGVSWDEQFF. In nucleotides, the CDR3 is TGTGCCACCAAAGTGGGGGGAGTCTCGTGGGATGAGCAGTTCTTC.

The chain joins TRBV3-1 (or the pseudogene TRBV3-2) to TRBJ2-7; possibly TRBD2 for D (5 bases). With 1 base removed from V and 2 bases from J, the gap between germline ends came to 15 bases. The germline CDR1 and CDR2 sequences are LGHDT and YNNKEL (reference sequence). The CDR3 runs to 16 residues. This CDR3 is CASSQVTRTYAYEQYF. The CDR3, as DNA: TGTGCCAGCAGCCAAGTTACCAGGACTTATGCCTACGAGCAGTACTTC.

The V call is TRBV9, the J call TRBJ2-7; 9 nucleotides line up with TRBD2. Trimming at V came to 5 bases and at J to 9 bases, leaving 6 bases not matched to a gene. The CDR3 covers 12 residues. The V gene's germline CDR1 is SGDLS and CDR2 YYNGEE. CDR3 in amino acids: CASSASGMGQYF. CDR3 DNA: TGTGCCAGCAGTGCTAGCGGGATGGGGCAGTACTTC.

The gene calls are TRBV5-1 and TRBJ2-7, with 10 nucleotides matching TRBD2. With V trimmed by 4 bases and J by 6 bases, 10 bases remained unmatched. This CDR3 comprises 15 residues. The germline gives CDR1 SGHRS, CDR2 YFSETQ. The CDR3 is CASSQMVSGRTEQYF. CDR3 DNA: TGCGCCAGCAGCCAAATGGTTAGCGGGAGGACCGAGCAGTACTTC. Full variable domain (outside the CDR3, taken from reference TRBV5-1 and TRBJ2-7): KAGVTQTPRYLIKTRGQQVTLSCSPISGHRSVSWYQQTPGQGLQFLFEYFSETQRNKGNFPGRFSGRQFSNSRSEMNVSTLELGDSALYLCASSQMVSGRTEQYFGPGTRLTVT.

The chain combines TRBV7-8 with TRBJ2-1; a possible D gene is TRBD2 (6 bases). The CDR3 consists of 16 residues. The germline V and J ends were trimmed by 8 bases and 0 bases, with 17 bases remaining between them. CDR1 and CDR2 (germline): SGHVS, FQNEAQ. The CDR3, as DNA: TGTGCCAGCGCCTCTACTAGCCGACGCTCCTACAATGAGCAGTTCTTC. Residues: CASASTSRRSYNEQFF.